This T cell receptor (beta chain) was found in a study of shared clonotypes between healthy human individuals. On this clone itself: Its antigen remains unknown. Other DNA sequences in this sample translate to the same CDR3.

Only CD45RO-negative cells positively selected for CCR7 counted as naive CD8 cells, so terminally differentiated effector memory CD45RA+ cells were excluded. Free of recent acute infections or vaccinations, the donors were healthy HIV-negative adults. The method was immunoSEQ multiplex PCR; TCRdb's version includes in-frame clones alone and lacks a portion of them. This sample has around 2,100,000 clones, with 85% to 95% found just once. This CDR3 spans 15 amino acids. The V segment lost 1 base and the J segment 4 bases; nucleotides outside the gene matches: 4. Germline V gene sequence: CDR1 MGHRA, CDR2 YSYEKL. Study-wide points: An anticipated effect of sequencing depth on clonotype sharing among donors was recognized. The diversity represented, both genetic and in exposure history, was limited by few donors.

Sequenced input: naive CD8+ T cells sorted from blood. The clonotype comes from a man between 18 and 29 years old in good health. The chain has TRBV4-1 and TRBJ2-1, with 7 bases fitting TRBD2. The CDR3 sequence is CASSQVSGSYNEQFF. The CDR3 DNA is TGCGCCAGCAGCCAAGTTAGCGGGTCATACAATGAGCAGTTCTTC.